This T cell receptor (beta chain) was captured in a study of shared clonotypes between healthy human individuals (dated by TCRdb to 2018 to 2020). Study-wide context: The cohort included three men and two women between 18 and 49 years of age. Per donor, three plates each were used for CD4 naive and CD4 memory, two for CD8 naive, and one for CD8 memory. To estimate repertoire size and how much clonotypes are shared between individuals, the study performed deep sequencing of blood TCR repertoires from a handful of healthy adults. Different laboratories and diverse techniques were used to prepare libraries and sequence TCR repertoires, to increase sequencing depth and limit assay-specific biases. Between about 0.85 and 10 billion PBMCs per donor were obtained by leukapheresis.

From the cysteine through the phenylalanine, the CDR3 covers 18 amino acids. CDR3 DNA is the only sequence kept; it has 54 bases, read in frame from the first base. V ends up 4 bases short and J 1 base short, with an unmatched junction base count of 10. From the germline V gene, CDR1 is LGHNA and CDR2 is YNFKEQ. Using the deep immunoSEQ assay, TCR CDR3 regions were amplified from genomic DNA by multiplex PCR. Genomic DNA extracted from each cell subset was distributed evenly over all wells of several immunoSEQ 96-well plates, and each plate served as one replicate. For sorted subsets, roughly 200 ng of genomic DNA, equivalent to some 33,000 T cell genomes, went into each replicate PCR. The purified libraries were quantified using a Qubit 3.0 fluorometer, sized with a Bioanalyzer 2100, and then quantified again using the KAPA Library Quantification kit. Every immunoSEQ 96-well plate was sequenced on a separate single-read 150-cycle Illumina NextSeq 550 flow cell. The authors processed their data as follows. Because the immunoSEQ output held only junctional sequences and lacked quality scores, the filtering could not match the filtering applied to full-length reads. Sequences were annotated with PyIR, a Python wrapper for IgBLAST v1.9, using IMGT germline references to assign V/J genes and CDR3. Any read was removed if the V/J assignment was weak (E-value above 1e-6), the CDR3 was missing, or the read contained stop codons, out-of-frame junctions, or ambiguous translated residues. V3J clonotypes were defined as sequences sharing an identical inferred V gene, J gene, and CDR3 amino acid sequence. Percentage overlap between repertoires was computed as shared unique clonotypes divided by the size of the smaller repertoire. RTK rarefaction, the Chao1 estimator, and Recon v2.1 estimates of unobserved clonotypes were used to assess repertoire richness. Generation probabilities were computed with OLGA for all TCRbeta clonotypes obtained by the gDNA method from a few donors. TCRdb's version of the immuneACCESS table is confined to in-frame rearrangements and falls short of the full clone set. An unresolved V gene accounts for under half of the shortfall where checked; the remainder is of unknown origin. D and trimming were read from the DNA, whereas the V and J calls and clone size are those reported in that table. The sample table lists about 600,000 clones, about 97% of them with a count of one. About 0.057% of the sample is taken by the ten largest.

In regard to this clone: Its cognate antigen has yet to be identified. Base qualities were left out, and no much larger clone turns up one base away.

General findings and caveats noted by the study authors: Naive subsets generally had larger estimated clonotype richness than memory subsets. Based on pairwise subsampling, the degree of clonotype sharing among donors was expected to be affected by sequencing depth. Sampling was restricted to blood, and TCR repertoires in tissue are likely to differ from TCR repertoires in blood. When several donors were compared, the shared fraction of clonotypes was 5% to 6.5% for naive CD4, roughly 3.3% for naive CD8, about 2.5% for memory CD4, and approximately 0.4% for memory CD8. Because the study included a small number of donors, the genetic and exposure-history diversity represented was limited. Clonotypes shared by all four sorted-subset donors showed higher generation probabilities than non-shared clonotypes. Incomplete sequencing was indicated by rarefaction of sorted-subset datasets, despite the large sequencing depth.

Healthy HIV-negative adults with no recently reported acute infections or vaccinations were included as donors. Only Caucasian adults living in Nashville, Tennessee, USA were represented among the donors. CD4+ T cells were enriched by magnetic negative selection, after which naive cells were positively selected on CD45RA and the negative fraction was taken as the memory subset. Blood was collected by leukapheresis, and PBMCs were isolated by Ficoll-Histopaque density gradient centrifugation and then cryopreserved in liquid nitrogen vapor phase. Purity and quantity of every magnetically sorted T cell population were checked by analytical flow cytometry. Genomic DNA was isolated from each sorted fraction and quantified by UV absorbance on a Nanodrop 2000c.

Sequenced: naive CD4+ T cells sorted from blood. The sample's cell subset or site label, decoded: CD45RA+ positively selected. The V and J segments used are TRBV4-2 and TRBJ2-1; 10 of the junction bases match TRBD2. The sequence was collected from a woman under 40 in good health. The nucleotides read TGTGCCAGCAGCCGTGGGCTAGCGGGAGTGAAATCCTACAATGAGCAGTTCTTC. This gives the protein CASSRGLAGVKSYNEQFF.